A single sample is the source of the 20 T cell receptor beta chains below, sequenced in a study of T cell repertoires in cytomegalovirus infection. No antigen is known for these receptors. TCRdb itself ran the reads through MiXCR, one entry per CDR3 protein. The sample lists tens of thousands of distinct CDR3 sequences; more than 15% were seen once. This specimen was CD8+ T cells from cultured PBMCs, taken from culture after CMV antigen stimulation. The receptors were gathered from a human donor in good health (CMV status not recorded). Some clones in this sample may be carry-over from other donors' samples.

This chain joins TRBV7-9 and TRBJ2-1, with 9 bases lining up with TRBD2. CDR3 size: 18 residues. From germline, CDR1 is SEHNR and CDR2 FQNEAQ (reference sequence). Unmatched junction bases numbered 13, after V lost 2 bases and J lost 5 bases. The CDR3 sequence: CASSLYVGGRALDNEQFF. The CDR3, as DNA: TGTGCCAGCAGCTTATACGTGGGCGGGAGGGCCCTCGACAATGAGCAGTTCTTC.

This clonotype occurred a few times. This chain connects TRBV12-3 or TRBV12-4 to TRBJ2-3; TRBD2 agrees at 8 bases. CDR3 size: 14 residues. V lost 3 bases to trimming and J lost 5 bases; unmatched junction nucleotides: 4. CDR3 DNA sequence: TGTGCCAGCAGTTTTAAGCGGGAGATAGATACGCAGTATTTT. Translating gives CASSFKREIDTQYF.

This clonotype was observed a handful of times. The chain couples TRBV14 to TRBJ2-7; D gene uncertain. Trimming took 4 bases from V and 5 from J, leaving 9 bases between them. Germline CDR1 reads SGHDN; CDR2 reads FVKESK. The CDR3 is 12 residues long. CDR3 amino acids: CASSLLGHEQYF. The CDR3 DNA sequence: TGTGCCAGCAGCCTCCTAGGGCACGAGCAGTACTTC.

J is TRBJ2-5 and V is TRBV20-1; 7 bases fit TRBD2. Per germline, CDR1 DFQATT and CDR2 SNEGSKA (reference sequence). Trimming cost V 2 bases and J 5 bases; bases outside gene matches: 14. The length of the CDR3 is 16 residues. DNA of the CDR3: TGCAGTGCTAGAAGGACTGGACTAGGAGCTAGCGAGACCCAGTACTTC. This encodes CSARRTGLGASETQYF.

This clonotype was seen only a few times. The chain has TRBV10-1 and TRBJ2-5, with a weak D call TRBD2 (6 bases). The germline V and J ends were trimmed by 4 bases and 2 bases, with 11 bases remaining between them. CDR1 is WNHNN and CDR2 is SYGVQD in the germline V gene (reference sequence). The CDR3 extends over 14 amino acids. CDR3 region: CASSGLADQETQYF. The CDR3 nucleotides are TGCGCCAGCAGTGGATTAGCGGATCAAGAGACCCAGTACTTC.

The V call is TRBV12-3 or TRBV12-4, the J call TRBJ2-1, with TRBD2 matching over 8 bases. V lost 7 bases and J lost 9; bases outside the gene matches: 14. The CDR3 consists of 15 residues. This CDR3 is CASNLGRAELGEQFF. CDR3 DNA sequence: TGTGCCAGCAACCTCGGGAGGGCCGAATTGGGTGAGCAGTTCTTC.

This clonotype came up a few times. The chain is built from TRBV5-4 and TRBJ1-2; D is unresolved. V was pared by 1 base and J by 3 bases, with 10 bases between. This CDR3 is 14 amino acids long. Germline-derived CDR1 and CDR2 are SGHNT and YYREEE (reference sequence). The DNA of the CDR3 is TGTGCCAGCAGCTTGAAGGGTTTGGACTATGGCTACACCTTC. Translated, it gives CASSLKGLDYGYTF.

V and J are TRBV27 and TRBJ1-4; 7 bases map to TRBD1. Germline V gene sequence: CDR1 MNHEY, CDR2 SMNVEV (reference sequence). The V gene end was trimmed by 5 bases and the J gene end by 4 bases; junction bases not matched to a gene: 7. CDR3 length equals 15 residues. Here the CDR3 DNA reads TGTGCCAGCAGTAGCCGGGACAGATATAATGAAAAACTGTTTTTT. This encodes CASSSRDRYNEKLFF.

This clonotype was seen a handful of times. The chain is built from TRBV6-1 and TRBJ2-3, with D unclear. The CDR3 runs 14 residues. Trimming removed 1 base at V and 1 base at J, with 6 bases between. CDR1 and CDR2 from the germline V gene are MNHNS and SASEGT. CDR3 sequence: CASSEEDGTDTQYF. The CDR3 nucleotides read TGTGCCAGCAGTGAAGAAGATGGCACAGATACGCAGTATTTT.

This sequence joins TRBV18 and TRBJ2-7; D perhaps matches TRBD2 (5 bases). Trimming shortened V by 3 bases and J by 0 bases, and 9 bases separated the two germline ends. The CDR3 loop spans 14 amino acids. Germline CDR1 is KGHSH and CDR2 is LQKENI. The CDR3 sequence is CASSPVGSSYEQYF. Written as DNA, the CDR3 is TGTGCCAGCTCACCGGTGGGGAGCTCCTACGAGCAGTACTTC.

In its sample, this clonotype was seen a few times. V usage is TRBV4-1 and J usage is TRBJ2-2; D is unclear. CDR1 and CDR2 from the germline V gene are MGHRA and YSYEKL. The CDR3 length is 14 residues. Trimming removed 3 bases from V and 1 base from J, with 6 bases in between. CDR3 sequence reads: CASSHVRNTGELFF. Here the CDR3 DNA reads TGCGCCAGCAGCCACGTCAGGAACACCGGGGAGCTGTTTTTT.

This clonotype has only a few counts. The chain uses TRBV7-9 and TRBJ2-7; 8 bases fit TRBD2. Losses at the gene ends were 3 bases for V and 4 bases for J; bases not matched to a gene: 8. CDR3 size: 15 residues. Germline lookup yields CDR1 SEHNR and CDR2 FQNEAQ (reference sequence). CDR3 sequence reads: CASSFPGGANYEQYF. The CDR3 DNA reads TGTGCCAGCAGCTTCCCGGGGGGGGCAAATTACGAGCAGTACTTC.

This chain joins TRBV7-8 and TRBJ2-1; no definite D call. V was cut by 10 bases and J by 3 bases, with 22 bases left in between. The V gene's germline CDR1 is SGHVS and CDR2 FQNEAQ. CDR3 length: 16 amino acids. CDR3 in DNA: TGTGCCATCAATTCCAAAAGGGTAGACGGCTACAATGAGCAGTTCTTC. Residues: CAINSKRVDGYNEQFF.

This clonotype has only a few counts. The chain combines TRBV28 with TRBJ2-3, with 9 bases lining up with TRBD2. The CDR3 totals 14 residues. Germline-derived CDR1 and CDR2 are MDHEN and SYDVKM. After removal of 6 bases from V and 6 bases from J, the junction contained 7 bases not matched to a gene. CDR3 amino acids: CASRELAGPDTQYF. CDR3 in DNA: TGTGCCAGCAGGGAACTAGCGGGCCCCGATACGCAGTATTTT.

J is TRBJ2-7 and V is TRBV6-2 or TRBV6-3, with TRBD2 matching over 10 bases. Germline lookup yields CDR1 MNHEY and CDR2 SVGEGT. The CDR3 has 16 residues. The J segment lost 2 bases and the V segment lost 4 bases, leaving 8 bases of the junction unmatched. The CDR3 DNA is TGTGCCAGCAGTTGGCCGGGACTAGCGAATGCCTACGAGCAGTACTTC. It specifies CASSWPGLANAYEQYF.

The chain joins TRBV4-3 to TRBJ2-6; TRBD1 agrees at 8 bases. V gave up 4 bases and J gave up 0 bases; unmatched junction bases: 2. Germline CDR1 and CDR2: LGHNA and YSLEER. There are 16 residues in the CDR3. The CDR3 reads CASSPTGDSGANVLTF. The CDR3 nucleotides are TGCGCCAGCAGCCCGACAGGGGACTCTGGGGCCAACGTCCTGACTTTC.

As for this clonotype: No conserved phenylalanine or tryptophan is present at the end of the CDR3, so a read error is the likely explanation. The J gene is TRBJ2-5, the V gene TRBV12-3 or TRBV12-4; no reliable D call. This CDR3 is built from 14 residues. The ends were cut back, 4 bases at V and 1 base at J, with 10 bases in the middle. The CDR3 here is CASSWIAFQETQYL. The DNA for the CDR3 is TGTGCCAGCAGTTGGATAGCATTCCAAGAGACCCAGTACTTA.

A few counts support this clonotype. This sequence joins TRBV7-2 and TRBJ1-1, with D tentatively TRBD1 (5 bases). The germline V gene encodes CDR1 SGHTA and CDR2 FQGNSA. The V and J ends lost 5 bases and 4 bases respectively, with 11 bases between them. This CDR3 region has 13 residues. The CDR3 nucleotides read TGTGCCAGCAGCCAAGCGGGGCTCACTGAAGCTTTCTTT. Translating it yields CASSQAGLTEAFF.

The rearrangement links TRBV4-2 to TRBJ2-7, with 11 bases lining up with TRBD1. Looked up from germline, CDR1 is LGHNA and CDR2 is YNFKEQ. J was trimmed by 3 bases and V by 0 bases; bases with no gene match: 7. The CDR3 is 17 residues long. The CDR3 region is CASSQEGTGTGGYEQYF. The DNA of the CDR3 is TGTGCCAGCAGCCAAGAGGGGACCGGGACAGGGGGCTACGAGCAGTACTTC.

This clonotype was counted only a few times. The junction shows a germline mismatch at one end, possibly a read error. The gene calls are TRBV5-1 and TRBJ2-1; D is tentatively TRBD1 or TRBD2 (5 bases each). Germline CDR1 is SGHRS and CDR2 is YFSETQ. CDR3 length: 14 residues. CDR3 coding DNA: TGCGCCGGCAGCTTGGGGGATCGACATGAAGAGCAGTTCTTC. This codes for CAGSLGDRHEEQFF.